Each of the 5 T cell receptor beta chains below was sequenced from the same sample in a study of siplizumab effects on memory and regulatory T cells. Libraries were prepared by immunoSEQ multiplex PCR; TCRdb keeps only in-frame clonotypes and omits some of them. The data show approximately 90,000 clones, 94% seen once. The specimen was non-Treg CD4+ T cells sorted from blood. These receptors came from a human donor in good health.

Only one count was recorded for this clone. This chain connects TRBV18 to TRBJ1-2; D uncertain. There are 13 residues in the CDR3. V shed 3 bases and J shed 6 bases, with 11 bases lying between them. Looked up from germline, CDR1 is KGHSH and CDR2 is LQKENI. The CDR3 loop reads CASSPESQNGYTF. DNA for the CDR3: TGTGCCAGCTCACCCGAAAGCCAGAATGGCTACACCTTC.

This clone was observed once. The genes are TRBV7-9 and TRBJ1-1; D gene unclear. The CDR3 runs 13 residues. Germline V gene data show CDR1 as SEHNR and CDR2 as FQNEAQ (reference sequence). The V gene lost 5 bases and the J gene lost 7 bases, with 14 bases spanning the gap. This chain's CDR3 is CASSHRRENEAFF. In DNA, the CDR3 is TGTGCCAGCAGCCACCGGCGGGAGAATGAAGCTTTCTTT.

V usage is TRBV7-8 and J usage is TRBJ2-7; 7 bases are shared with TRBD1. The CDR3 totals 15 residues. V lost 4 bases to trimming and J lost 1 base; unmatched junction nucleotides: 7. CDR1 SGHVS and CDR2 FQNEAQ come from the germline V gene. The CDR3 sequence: CASSSPGTESYEQYF. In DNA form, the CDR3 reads TGTGCCAGCAGCTCCCCCGGGACAGAGTCCTACGAGCAGTACTTC.

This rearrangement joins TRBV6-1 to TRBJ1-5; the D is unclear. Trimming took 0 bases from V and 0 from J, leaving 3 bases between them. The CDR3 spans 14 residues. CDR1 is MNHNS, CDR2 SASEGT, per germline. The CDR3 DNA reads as TGTGCCAGCAGTGAAGCAGGTAGCAATCAGCCCCAGCATTTT. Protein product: CASSEAGSNQPQHF.

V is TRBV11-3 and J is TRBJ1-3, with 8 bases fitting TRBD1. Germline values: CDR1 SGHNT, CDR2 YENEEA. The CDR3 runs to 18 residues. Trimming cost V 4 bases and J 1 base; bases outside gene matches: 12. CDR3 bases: TGTGCCAGCAGCTCGCGTTCCGGGACAGGCCATTCTGGAAACACCATATATTTT. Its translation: CASSSRSGTGHSGNTIYF.